These 26 T cell receptor beta chains were sequenced from one sample in a study of identical twins. TCRdb used MiXCR to reprocess the 5' RACE reads, holding one entry per CDR3 protein. The sample lists hundreds of thousands of distinct CDR3 sequences, 15% to 20% occurring once. These data were also filed under a second study, of T cells expressing NK-cell markers.

Material: PBMCs. The receptor source for this set is a woman aged 18-35 years in good health.

J is TRBJ1-1 and V is TRBV11-3; D might be TRBD1 (6 bases). This CDR3 spans 17 amino acids. From germline, CDR1 is SGHNT and CDR2 YENEEA. The ends were cut back, 5 bases at V and 3 bases at J, with 22 bases in the middle. CDR3 nucleotide sequence: TGTGCCAGCAGCCCACCACAGGGAGCTAAAGGTTACACTGAAGCTTTCTTT. Protein: CASSPPQGAKGYTEAFF. The full variable domain, its missing parts supplied by reference TRBV11-3 and TRBJ1-1, is EAGVVQSPRYKIIEKKQPVAFWCNPISGHNTLYWYLQNLGQGPELLIRYENEEAVDDSQLPKDRFSAERLKGVDSTLKIQPAELGDSAVYLCASSPPQGAKGYTEAFFGQGTRLTVV.

This clonotype has just a few counts. CDR3 in amino acids: CASSPRALAVYANTGELFF. In DNA form, the CDR3 reads TGTGCCAGCTCCCCCCGCGCACTAGCGGTATACGCGAACACCGGGGAGCTGTTTTTT. This chain joins TRBV9 and TRBJ2-2; 8 bases line up with TRBD2. CDR1 is SGDLS and CDR2 is YYNGEE in the germline V gene. J was trimmed by 0 bases and V by 7 bases; bases with no gene match: 17. This CDR3 spans 19 amino acids.

This clonotype is a singleton in its sample. The rearrangement links TRBV10-3 to TRBJ1-4; D call uncertain. This CDR3 is 16 amino acids long. CDR1 and CDR2 from the germline V gene are ENHRY and SYGVKD. The V end was cut by 6 bases, the J end by 0 bases, with 14 bases between. The CDR3 is CAISPRPTATNEKLFF. The CDR3 DNA reads as TGTGCCATCAGCCCTCGGCCGACGGCAACTAATGAAAAACTGTTTTTT.

CDR3 sequence: CASNPSGANVLTF. CDR3 in DNA: TGTGCCAGCAACCCCTCAGGGGCCAACGTCCTGACTTTC. This sequence joins TRBV7-9 and TRBJ2-6; no definite D call. The CDR3 is made up of 13 amino acids. V was pared by 7 bases and J by 4 bases, with 8 bases between. In germline, CDR1 is SEHNR, CDR2 FQNEAQ (reference sequence).

CDR3: CASSSRGSGGARNEQFF. The CDR3 DNA sequence: TGTGCCAGTAGTTCCCGGGGTAGCGGGGGCGCCAGGAATGAGCAGTTCTTC. This chain joins TRBV19 and TRBJ2-1; TRBD2 matches 9 bases. The CDR3 spans 17 residues. V dropped 5 bases and J dropped 7; count of bases not matched to a gene: 15. Per the germline V gene, CDR1 is LNHDA and CDR2 is SQIVND (reference sequence).

V usage is TRBV7-9 and J usage is TRBJ2-3; 13 bases fit TRBD2. This CDR3 has 17 residues. Per germline, CDR1 SEHNR and CDR2 FQNEAQ (reference sequence). The junction had 12 bases not matched to a gene; V was cut back by 5 bases and J by 7 bases. CDR3 sequence (DNA): TGTGCCAGCAGCAGCCCTCTAACTAGCGGGAGGGCAAATACGCAGTATTTT. This encodes CASSSPLTSGRANTQYF.

This clonotype showed up just a few times. The rearrangement links TRBV4-3 to TRBJ2-3; tentatively, D is TRBD2 (5 bases). This CDR3 has 15 residues. V lost 0 bases and J 0 bases, leaving 7 bases between the germline ends. From germline, CDR1 is LGHNA and CDR2 YSLEER. CDR3: CASSQDPGSTDTQYF. As DNA, the CDR3 is TGCGCCAGCAGCCAAGATCCGGGAAGCACAGATACGCAGTATTTT.

This clonotype was seen more than once but under ten times. The J gene is TRBJ2-1, the V gene TRBV30, with D perhaps matching TRBD1 (7 bases). Deletions cut 3 bases from V and 8 bases from J, with 20 bases between. This CDR3 is built from 15 residues. The germline CDR1 and CDR2 sequences are GTSNPN and SVGIG (reference sequence). CDR3 in DNA: TGTGCCTGGAGCGCGGGCAGGGGGGACAGTTATGAGCAGTTCTTC. Protein product: CAWSAGRGDSYEQFF.

This clonotype was found a few times. This rearrangement joins TRBV24-1 to TRBJ2-3; D is possibly TRBD1 or TRBD2 (6 bases each). V shed 9 bases and J shed 5 bases, with 14 bases lying between them. Germline CDR1 is KGHDR and CDR2 is SFDVKD. The CDR3 spans 13 residues. The CDR3 protein is CATRGGYGDTQYF. As DNA, the CDR3 is TGTGCCACCCGAGGGGGGTACGGAGATACGCAGTATTTT.

This clonotype was seen only a few times. The gene calls are TRBV6-1 and TRBJ2-1; D tentatively reads TRBD1 or TRBD2 (6 bases each). This CDR3 spans 13 amino acids. The V gene lost 7 bases and the J gene lost 9 bases, with 16 bases spanning the gap. Germline values: CDR1 MNHNS, CDR2 SASEGT. The CDR3 DNA reads as TGTGCCAGCACCAACGGGGGACACTTTGAGCAGTTCTTC. It yields the protein CASTNGGHFEQFF.

This clonotype was recorded a few times. V usage is TRBV7-8 and J usage is TRBJ2-1; TRBD1 matches at 12 bases. J lost 7 bases, V lost 5 bases, and 12 bases had no gene match. CDR1 is SGHVS and CDR2 is FQNEAQ in the germline V gene. CDR3 size: 17 residues. CDR3 residues: CASSALGTGGLKNEQFF. The DNA for the CDR3 is TGTGCCAGCAGCGCCTTGGGGACAGGGGGCTTGAAGAATGAGCAGTTCTTC.

This clonotype was observed at least ten times. The junction differs from germline at one of its ends, possibly a read error. This chain links TRBV6-5 with TRBJ1-5, with 8 bases matching TRBD1. The germline V gene encodes CDR1 MNHEY and CDR2 SVGAGI. This CDR3 is built from 14 residues. CDR3 in DNA: TGCGCCAGTAGCTACAGGGGGGGCAATCAGCCCCAGCATTTT. Residues: CASSYRGGNQPQHF.

This clonotype was seen only a few times. The chain uses TRBV5-1 and TRBJ1-2, with D possibly matching TRBD1 (6 bases). Germline lookup yields CDR1 SGHRS and CDR2 YFSETQ. V lost 0 bases and J lost 8, with 14 bases in between. There are 14 residues in the CDR3. The CDR3 here is CASSLEGGSGGYTF. Here the CDR3 DNA reads TGCGCCAGCAGCTTGGAGGGGGGCTCGGGAGGCTACACCTTC.

The chain is built from TRBV7-9 and TRBJ2-7, with D uncertain. The CDR3 totals 14 residues. Germline CDR1 and CDR2: SEHNR and FQNEAQ (reference sequence). V lost 6 bases and J 5 bases, leaving 17 bases between the germline ends. CDR3 region: CASRHSGPSNEQYF. DNA for the CDR3: TGTGCCAGCAGACACTCCGGGCCGTCGAACGAGCAGTACTTC.

This clonotype was observed a handful of times. The chain couples TRBV5-1 to TRBJ2-2; D unclear. Germline CDR1 and CDR2: SGHRS and YFSETQ. The V gene lost 0 bases and the J gene lost 5 bases, with 11 bases spanning the gap. This CDR3 contains 15 residues. The CDR3 reads CASSLATNPTGELFF. CDR3 DNA sequence: TGCGCCAGCAGCTTGGCCACTAACCCTACCGGGGAGCTGTTTTTT.

The gene calls are TRBV29-1 and TRBJ2-1; 9 positions match TRBD2. The CDR3 extends over 14 amino acids. The V segment lost 4 bases and the J segment 4 bases; nucleotides outside the gene matches: 5. Germline CDR1 reads SQVTM; CDR2 reads ANQGSEA. The CDR3 region is CSVVTSGYYNEQFF. The CDR3 DNA follows: TGCAGCGTTGTAACTAGCGGGTATTACAATGAGCAGTTCTTC.

The DNA of the CDR3 is TGTGCCAGCAGCCTCACAGGGTTAGCGTCACCCCTCCACTTT. Translation: CASSLTGLASPLHF. The rearrangement uses TRBV7-8 and TRBJ1-6, with D possibly being TRBD1 (6 bases). From germline, CDR1 is SGHVS and CDR2 FQNEAQ. Trimming shortened V by 5 bases and J by 10 bases, and 15 bases separated the two germline ends. The CDR3 contains 14 residues.

V usage is TRBV7-6 and J usage is TRBJ2-5; 13 bases align to TRBD2. The CDR3 runs to 16 residues. Trimming cost V 5 bases and J 7 bases; bases outside gene matches: 10. Germline values: CDR1 SGHVS, CDR2 FNYEAQ. This CDR3 reads CASSGFGTSGEGTQYF. DNA for the CDR3: TGTGCCAGCAGCGGATTCGGGACTAGCGGGGAAGGGACCCAGTACTTC.

This clonotype was detected only a few times. The CDR3 reads CASSLRADRKETQYF. CDR3 DNA: TGTGCCAGCAGTTTAAGGGCTGACAGGAAAGAGACCCAGTACTTC. This chain uses TRBV12-3 or TRBV12-4 with TRBJ2-5, with D perhaps matching TRBD1 (6 bases). Trimming left V 2 bases short and J 3 bases short, with 13 bases between. CDR3 size: 15 residues.

The rearrangement uses TRBV6-1 and TRBJ1-6; D not resolved. The V gene lost 3 bases and the J gene lost 4 bases, with 7 bases spanning the gap. CDR1 is MNHNS and CDR2 is SASEGT in the germline V gene. This CDR3 region has 14 residues. The DNA of the CDR3 is TGTGCCAGCAGTGATGCAGGTTATAATTCACCCCTCCACTTT. Protein: CASSDAGYNSPLHF.

This clonotype was counted many times. The rearrangement links TRBV2 to TRBJ2-5; TRBD2 aligns across 8 bases. V shed 6 bases and J 2 bases; nucleotides not matched to a gene: 2. This CDR3 comprises 13 residues. The germline gives CDR1 SNHLY, CDR2 FYNNEI. CDR3: CASRREVQETQYF. The DNA of the CDR3 is TGTGCCAGCAGGCGGGAGGTACAAGAGACCCAGTACTTC.

The chain uses TRBV3-1 and TRBJ2-5; D remains ambiguous. CDR1 LGHDT and CDR2 YNNKEL come from the germline V gene (reference sequence). The V gene lost 4 bases and the J gene lost 2 bases, with 11 bases spanning the gap. The CDR3 covers 14 residues. In DNA, the CDR3 is TGTGCCAGCAGCCTTGACCGACAACAAGAGACCCAGTACTTC. Its translation is CASSLDRQQETQYF.

This clonotype was observed a few times. The chain recombines TRBV12-3 or TRBV12-4 with TRBJ2-1; weak D call: TRBD1 (6 bases). This CDR3 has 13 amino acids. V lost 10 bases and J lost 0, with 10 bases in between. CDR3 DNA: TGTGCCACTGACAGGAGCTCCTACAATGAGCAGTTCTTC. Amino acids: CATDRSSYNEQFF.

This clonotype showed up many times. The chain is built from TRBV20-1 and TRBJ1-2; TRBD1 agrees at 8 bases. The CDR3 totals 12 residues. Trimming at V came to 2 bases and at J to 5 bases, leaving 1 base not matched to a gene. Per germline, CDR1 DFQATT and CDR2 SNEGSKA (reference sequence). The CDR3, as DNA: TGCAGTGCTAGAACAGGGGGTTATGGCTACACCTTC. It specifies CSARTGGYGYTF.

This clonotype turned up a few times. The chain carries TRBV18 and TRBJ2-7; D possibly uses TRBD1 or TRBD2 (5 bases each). CDR3 size: 14 residues. Germline values: CDR1 KGHSH, CDR2 LQKENI. Trimming took 3 bases from V and 6 from J, leaving 15 bases between them. This CDR3 is CASSPSGAILEQYF. Here the CDR3 DNA reads TGTGCCAGCTCACCGTCCGGGGCCATACTCGAGCAGTACTTC.

The CDR3 reads CASSSETGLYNEQFF. CDR3 nucleotides: TGTGCCAGCAGCTCGGAGACGGGACTCTACAATGAGCAGTTCTTC. This chain connects TRBV7-8 to TRBJ2-1, with D maybe TRBD2 (6 bases). Trimming took 4 bases from V and 3 from J, leaving 13 bases between them. Germline assignment: CDR1 SGHVS and CDR2 FQNEAQ. There are 15 residues in the CDR3.